This T cell receptor beta chain was captured by sequencing in a study of blood T cell repertoires in COVID-19. V was shortened by 3 bases and J by 1 base, with 22 bases between the two germline ends. The CDR3 runs 20 residues. CDR1 and CDR2 (germline): LNHDA, SQIVND (reference sequence). Authors' methods: Cell counts per sample came from amplifying reference gene primers. Sequencing used immunoSEQ multiplex PCR; TCRdb keeps in-frame clones, though not all of them. V, J and clone size were drawn from that table, and D and trimming were deduced from the DNA. The sample lists some 88,000 clones, more than 75% occurring once.

The TCR originated in a woman aged 70-85 years with acute or convalescent COVID-19. The sample comprised peripheral blood. This chain connects TRBV19 to TRBJ1-6; TRBD1 might be the D (6 bases). This chain's CDR3 is CASSISHSRDIWSYNSPLHF. The CDR3 DNA follows: TGTGCCAGTAGTATCTCTCATAGCCGGGACATATGGTCCTATAATTCACCCCTCCACTTT.